The TCR beta chain described here comes from a study of blood T cells in healthy people across ages. Findings of the study overall: Unsorted PBMCs blocked a conclusive comparison of naive and antigen-experienced cells. Expanded clonotype shifts may have been confounded, as the donors had an unknown CMV status.

A second PCR, run for roughly 7 to 11 cycles, used a sample-barcoded 5' primer plus a J-beta primer mix. One entry per CDR3 protein results from TCRdb running MiXCR on the 5' RACE reads. Among 700,000 to 850,000 distinct CDR3 sequences, 53% were seen once, and the ten largest hold about 38%. On this clonotype: What it binds is unknown.

Germline CDR1 reads DFQATT; CDR2 reads SNEGSKA (reference sequence). J lost 4 bases, V lost 6 bases, and 8 bases had no gene match. The CDR3 totals 15 residues. This receptor was identified in an older man in good health. J is TRBJ1-6 and V is TRBV20-1, with 8 bases fitting TRBD1. What was sequenced was blood. CDR3 amino acids: CSAMDRATYNSPLHF. CDR3 nucleotides: TGCAGTGCCATGGACAGGGCGACTTATAATTCACCCCTCCACTTT.